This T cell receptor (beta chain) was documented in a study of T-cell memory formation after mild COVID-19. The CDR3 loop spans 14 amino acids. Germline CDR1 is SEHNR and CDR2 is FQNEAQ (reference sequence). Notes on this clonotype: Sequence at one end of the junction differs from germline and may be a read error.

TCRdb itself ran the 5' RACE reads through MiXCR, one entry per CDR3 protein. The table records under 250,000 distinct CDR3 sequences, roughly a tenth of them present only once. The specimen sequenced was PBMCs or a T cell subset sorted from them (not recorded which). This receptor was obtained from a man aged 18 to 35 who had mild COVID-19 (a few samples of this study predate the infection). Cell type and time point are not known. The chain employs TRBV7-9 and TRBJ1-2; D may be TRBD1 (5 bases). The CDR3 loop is CAGSFAQANYGYTF. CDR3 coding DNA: TGTGCCGGCAGCTTTGCACAGGCCAACTATGGCTACACCTTC.